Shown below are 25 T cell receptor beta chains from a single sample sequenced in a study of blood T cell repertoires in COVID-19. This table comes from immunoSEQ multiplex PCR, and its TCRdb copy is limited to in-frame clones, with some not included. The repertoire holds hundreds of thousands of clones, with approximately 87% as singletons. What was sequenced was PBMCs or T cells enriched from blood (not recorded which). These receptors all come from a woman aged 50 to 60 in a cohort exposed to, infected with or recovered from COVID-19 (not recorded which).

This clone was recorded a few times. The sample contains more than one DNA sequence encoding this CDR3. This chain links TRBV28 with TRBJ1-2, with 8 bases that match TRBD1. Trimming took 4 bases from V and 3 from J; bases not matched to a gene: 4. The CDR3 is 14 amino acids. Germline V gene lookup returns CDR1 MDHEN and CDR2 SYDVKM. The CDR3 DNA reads TGTGCCAGCAGTTCAGGGGGCTATGACTATGGCTACACCTTC. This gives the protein CASSSGGYDYGYTF.

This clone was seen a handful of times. The CDR3 is CAIKAKGELFF. DNA of the CDR3: TGTGCCATCAAAGCCAAGGGGGAGCTGTTTTTT. The chain is built from TRBV10-3 and TRBJ2-2; D uncertain. This CDR3 has 11 amino acids. CDR1 is ENHRY, CDR2 SYGVKD, per germline. V lost 7 bases, J lost 8 bases, and 8 bases lay in between.

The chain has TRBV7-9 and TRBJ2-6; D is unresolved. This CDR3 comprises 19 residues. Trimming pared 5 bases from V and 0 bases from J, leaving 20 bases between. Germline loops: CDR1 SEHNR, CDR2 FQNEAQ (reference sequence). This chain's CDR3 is CASSVNYRDPRSGANVLTF. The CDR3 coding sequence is TGTGCCAGCAGCGTAAATTACAGAGATCCACGCTCTGGGGCCAACGTCCTGACTTTC.

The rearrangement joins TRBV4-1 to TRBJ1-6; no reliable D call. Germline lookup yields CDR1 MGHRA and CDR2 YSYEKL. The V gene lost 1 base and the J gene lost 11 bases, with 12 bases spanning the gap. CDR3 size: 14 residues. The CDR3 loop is CASSQGGERPPLHF. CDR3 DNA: TGCGCCAGCAGCCAAGGTGGTGAGCGGCCACCCCTCCACTTT.

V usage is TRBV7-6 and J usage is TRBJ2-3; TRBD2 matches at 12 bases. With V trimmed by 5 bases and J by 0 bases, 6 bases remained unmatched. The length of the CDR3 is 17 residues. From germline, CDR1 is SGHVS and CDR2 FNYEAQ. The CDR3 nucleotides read TGTGCCAGCAGCACCGCCGGACTAGCGGGGAGCACAGATACGCAGTATTTT. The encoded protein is CASSTAGLAGSTDTQYF.

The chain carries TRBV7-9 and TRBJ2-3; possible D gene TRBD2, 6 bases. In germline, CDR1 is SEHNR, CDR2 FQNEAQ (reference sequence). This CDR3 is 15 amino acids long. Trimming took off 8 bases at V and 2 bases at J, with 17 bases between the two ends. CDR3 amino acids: CASRGRGSPTDTQYF. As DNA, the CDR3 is TGTGCCAGCCGTGGGCGGGGTTCCCCCACAGATACGCAGTATTTT.

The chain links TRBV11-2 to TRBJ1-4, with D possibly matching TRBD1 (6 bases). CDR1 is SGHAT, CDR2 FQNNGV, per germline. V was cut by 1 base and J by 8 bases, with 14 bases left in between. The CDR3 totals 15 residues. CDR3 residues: CASSLGAGAGEKLFF. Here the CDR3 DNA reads TGTGCCAGCAGCTTAGGTGCAGGGGCCGGAGAAAAACTGTTTTTT.

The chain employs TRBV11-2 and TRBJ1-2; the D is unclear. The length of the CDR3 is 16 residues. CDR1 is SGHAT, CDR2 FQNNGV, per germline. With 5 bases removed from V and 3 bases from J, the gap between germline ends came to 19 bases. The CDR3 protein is CASSPSVSIFDYGYTF. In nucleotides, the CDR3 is TGTGCCAGCAGCCCTTCAGTATCCATCTTCGACTATGGCTACACCTTC.

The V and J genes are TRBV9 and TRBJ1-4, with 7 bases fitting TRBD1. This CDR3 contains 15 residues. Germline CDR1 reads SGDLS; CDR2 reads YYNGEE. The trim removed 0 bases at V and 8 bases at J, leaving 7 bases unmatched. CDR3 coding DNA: TGTGCCAGCAGCGTAGAAGGGACAGTAGGAGAAAAACTGTTTTTT. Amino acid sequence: CASSVEGTVGEKLFF. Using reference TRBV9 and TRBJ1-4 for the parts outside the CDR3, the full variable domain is DSGVTQTPKHLITATGQRVTLRCSPRSGDLSVYWYQQSLDQGLQFLIQYYNGEERAKGNILERFSAQQFPDLHSELNLSSLELGDSALYFCASSVEGTVGEKLFFGSGTQLSVL.

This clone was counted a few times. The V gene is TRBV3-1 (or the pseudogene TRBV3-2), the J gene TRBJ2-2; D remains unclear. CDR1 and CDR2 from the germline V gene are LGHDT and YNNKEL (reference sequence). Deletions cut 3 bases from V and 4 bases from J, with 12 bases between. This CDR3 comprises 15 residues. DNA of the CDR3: TGTGCCAGCAGCCAGGCCCCCGGGTTCACCGGGGAGCTGTTTTTT. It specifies CASSQAPGFTGELFF.

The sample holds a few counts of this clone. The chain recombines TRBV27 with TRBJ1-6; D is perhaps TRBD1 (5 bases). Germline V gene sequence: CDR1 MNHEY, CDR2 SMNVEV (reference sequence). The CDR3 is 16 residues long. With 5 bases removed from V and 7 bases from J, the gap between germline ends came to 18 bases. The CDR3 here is CASSSGLRGENSPLHF. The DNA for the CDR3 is TGTGCCAGCAGTAGCGGGCTCCGGGGCGAGAATTCACCCCTCCACTTT.

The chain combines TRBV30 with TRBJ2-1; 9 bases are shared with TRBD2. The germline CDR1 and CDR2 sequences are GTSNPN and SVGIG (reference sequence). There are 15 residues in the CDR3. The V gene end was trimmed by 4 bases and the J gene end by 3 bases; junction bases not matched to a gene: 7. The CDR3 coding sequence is TGTGCCTGGACCCGTAGCGGGGGACTCTACAATGAGCAGTTCTTC. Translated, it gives CAWTRSGGLYNEQFF.

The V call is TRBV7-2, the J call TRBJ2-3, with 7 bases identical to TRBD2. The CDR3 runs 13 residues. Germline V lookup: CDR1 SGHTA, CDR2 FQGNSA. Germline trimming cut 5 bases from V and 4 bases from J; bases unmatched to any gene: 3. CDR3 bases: TGTGCCAGCAGCCCTACTAGCGCAGATACGCAGTATTTT. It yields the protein CASSPTSADTQYF.

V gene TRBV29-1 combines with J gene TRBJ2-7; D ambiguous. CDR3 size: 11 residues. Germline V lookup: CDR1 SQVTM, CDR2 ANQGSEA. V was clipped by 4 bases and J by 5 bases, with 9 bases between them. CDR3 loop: CSVGPGDEQYF. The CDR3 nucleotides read TGCAGCGTTGGGCCGGGTGACGAGCAGTACTTC.

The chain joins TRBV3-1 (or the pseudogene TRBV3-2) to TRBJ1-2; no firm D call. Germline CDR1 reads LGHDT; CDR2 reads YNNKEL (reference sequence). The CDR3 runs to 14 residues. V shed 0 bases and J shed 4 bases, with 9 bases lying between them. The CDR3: CASSQDSGSYGYTF. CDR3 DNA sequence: TGTGCCAGCAGCCAAGACTCGGGGAGCTATGGCTACACCTTC.

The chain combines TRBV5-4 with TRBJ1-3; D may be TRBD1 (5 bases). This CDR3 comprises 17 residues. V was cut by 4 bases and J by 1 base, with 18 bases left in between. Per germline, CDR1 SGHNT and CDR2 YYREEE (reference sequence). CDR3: CASSRGGLWGSGNTIYF. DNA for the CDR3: TGTGCCAGCAGCCGGGGAGGGCTGTGGGGGTCTGGAAACACCATATATTTT.

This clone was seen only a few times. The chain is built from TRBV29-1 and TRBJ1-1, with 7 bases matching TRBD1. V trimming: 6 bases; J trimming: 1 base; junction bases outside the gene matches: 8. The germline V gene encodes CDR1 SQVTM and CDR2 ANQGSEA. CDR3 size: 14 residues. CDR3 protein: CSVLGTARNTEAFF. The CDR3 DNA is TGCAGCGTGCTAGGGACAGCCAGGAACACTGAAGCTTTCTTT.

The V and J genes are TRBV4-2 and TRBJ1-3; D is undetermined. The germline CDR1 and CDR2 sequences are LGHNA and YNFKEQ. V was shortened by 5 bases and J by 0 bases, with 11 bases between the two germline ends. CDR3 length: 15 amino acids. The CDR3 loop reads CASSAGRDSGNTIYF. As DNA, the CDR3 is TGTGCCAGCAGCGCCGGACGGGACTCTGGAAACACCATATATTTT.

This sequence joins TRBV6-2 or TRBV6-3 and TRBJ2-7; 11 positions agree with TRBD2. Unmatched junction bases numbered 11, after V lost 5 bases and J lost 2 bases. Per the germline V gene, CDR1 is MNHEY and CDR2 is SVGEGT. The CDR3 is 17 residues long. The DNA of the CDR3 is TGTGCCAGCAGTCGCACGACTAGCGGGGCCTACCCCTACGAGCAGTACTTC. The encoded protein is CASSRTTSGAYPYEQYF.

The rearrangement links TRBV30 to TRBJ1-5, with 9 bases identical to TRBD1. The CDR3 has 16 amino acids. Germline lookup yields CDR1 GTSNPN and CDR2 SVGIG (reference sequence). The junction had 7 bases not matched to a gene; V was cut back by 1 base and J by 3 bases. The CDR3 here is CAWSARTGDFNQPQHF. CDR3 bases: TGTGCCTGGAGTGCACGGACAGGGGATTTCAATCAGCCCCAGCATTTT. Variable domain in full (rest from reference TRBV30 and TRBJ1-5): SQTIHQWPATLVQPVGSPLSLECTVEGTSNPNLYWYRQAAGRGLQLLFYSVGIGQISSEVPQNLSASRPQDRQFILSSKKLLLSDSGFYLCAWSARTGDFNQPQHFGDGTRLSIL.

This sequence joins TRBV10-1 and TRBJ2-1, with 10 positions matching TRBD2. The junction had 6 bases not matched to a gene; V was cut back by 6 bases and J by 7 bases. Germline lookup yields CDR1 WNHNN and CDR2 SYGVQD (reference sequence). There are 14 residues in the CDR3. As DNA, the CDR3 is TGCGCCAGCAGCCCCAGCGGGGGGGCGAATGAGCAGTTCTTC. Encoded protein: CASSPSGGANEQFF.

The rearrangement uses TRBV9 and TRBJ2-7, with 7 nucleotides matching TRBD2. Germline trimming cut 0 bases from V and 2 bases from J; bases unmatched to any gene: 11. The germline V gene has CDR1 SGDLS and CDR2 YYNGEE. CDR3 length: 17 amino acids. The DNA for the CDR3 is TGTGCCAGCAGCGTAGGAGCTAGCGGATATCGCACCTACGAGCAGTACTTC. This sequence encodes CASSVGASGYRTYEQYF.

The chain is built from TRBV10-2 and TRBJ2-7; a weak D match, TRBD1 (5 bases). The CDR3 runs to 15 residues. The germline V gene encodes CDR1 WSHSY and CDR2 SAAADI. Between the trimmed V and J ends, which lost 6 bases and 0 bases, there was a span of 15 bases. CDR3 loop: CASSALRQISYEQYF. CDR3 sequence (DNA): TGCGCCAGCAGCGCCCTGAGACAGATCTCCTACGAGCAGTACTTC.

The CDR3: CASSQEPGYGYTF. CDR3 nucleotide sequence: TGTGCCAGCAGCCAAGAACCAGGCTATGGCTACACCTTC. V and J are TRBV3-1 (or the pseudogene TRBV3-2) and TRBJ1-2; D remains ambiguous. The CDR3 is 13 amino acids. CDR1 LGHDT and CDR2 YNNKEL come from the germline V gene (reference sequence). V was clipped by 0 bases and J by 4 bases, with 6 bases between them.

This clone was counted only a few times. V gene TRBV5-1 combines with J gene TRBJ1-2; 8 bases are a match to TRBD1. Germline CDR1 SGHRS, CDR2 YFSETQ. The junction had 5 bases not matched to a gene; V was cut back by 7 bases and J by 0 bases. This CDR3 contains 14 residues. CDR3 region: CASQDRESNYGYTF. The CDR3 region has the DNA TGCGCCAGCCAGGACAGGGAATCTAACTATGGCTACACCTTC.